The 21 T cell receptor beta chains presented below share a single source sample, sequenced in a study of T-cell reconstitution after alpha-beta-depleted transplantation in children. Unique molecular identifiers were incorporated when the TCRbeta library was constructed. MiXCR, applied by TCRdb to the PCR reads, yields one record per CDR3 protein. The sample records over 150,000 distinct CDR3 sequences, over 8.5% being singletons. Sequencing was performed on PBMCs, taken before TCRalphabeta/CD19-depleted stem cell transplant. These receptors originate from a boy aged 2 to 10 with acute myeloid leukemia, due to receive a stem cell transplant.

This clonotype appeared many times. This sequence joins TRBV20-1 and TRBJ2-2, with 10 bases identical to TRBD2. This CDR3 has 18 amino acids. Germline CDR1 DFQATT, CDR2 SNEGSKA (reference sequence). The junction had 12 bases not matched to a gene; V was cut back by 0 bases and J by 5 bases. DNA of the CDR3: TGCAGTGCTAGAGATCATCTTCTTGGGACTAGCGATACCGGGGAGCTGTTTTTT. The encoded protein is CSARDHLLGTSDTGELFF.

The chain carries TRBV20-1 and TRBJ1-6, with 7 bases identical to TRBD1. CDR1 and CDR2 (germline): DFQATT, SNEGSKA (reference sequence). This CDR3 is built from 16 residues. The trim removed 5 bases at V and 0 bases at J, leaving 7 bases unmatched. The CDR3: CSASPGGHSYNSPLHF. The CDR3 region has the DNA TGCAGTGCTTCCCCAGGGGGGCACTCCTATAATTCACCCCTCCACTTT.

This clonotype was seen many times. The chain recombines TRBV12-3 or TRBV12-4 with TRBJ2-7; 9 bases line up with TRBD2. This CDR3 is built from 15 residues. The J segment lost 4 bases and the V segment lost 7 bases, leaving 11 bases of the junction unmatched. The CDR3 loop is CASTRLAGGQYEQYF. The CDR3 region has the DNA TGTGCCAGCACCCGATTGGCGGGAGGGCAATACGAGCAGTACTTC.

This clonotype showed up many times. This sequence joins TRBV13 and TRBJ1-1; D might be TRBD1 (5 bases). Trimming left V 4 bases short and J 4 bases short, with 10 bases between. In germline, CDR1 is PRHDT, CDR2 FYEKMQ (reference sequence). The CDR3 sequence is 13 residues long. CDR3 nucleotides: TGTGCCAGCAGCTCCCTAGGGGCCACTGAAGCTTTCTTT. This sequence encodes CASSSLGATEAFF.

This clonotype was recorded many times. This chain connects TRBV7-8 to TRBJ1-2; the match to TRBD1 covers 10 bases. The CDR3 loop spans 15 amino acids. CDR1 is SGHVS and CDR2 is FQNEAQ in the germline V gene. The J segment lost 4 bases and the V segment lost 6 bases, leaving 8 bases of the junction unmatched. CDR3 protein: CASRSPGQGPYGYTF. The CDR3 region has the DNA TGTGCCAGCAGGTCTCCGGGACAGGGGCCCTATGGCTACACCTTC.

As regards this clonotype: A much larger clone sits a single nucleotide away, making a read error possible. The V call is TRBV6-1, the J call TRBJ2-7; TRBD2 matches 10 bases. Per the germline V gene, CDR1 is MNHNS and CDR2 is SASEGT. CDR3 length equals 13 residues. The CDR3 sequence: CATRSSGSYELYF. The CDR3 DNA sequence: TGTGCCACCCGGTCTAGCGGGAGCTACGAGCTGTACTTC.

This clonotype has at least ten counts. This chain joins TRBV10-2 and TRBJ2-5; 12 bases map to TRBD2. The CDR3 consists of 16 residues. The germline V gene has CDR1 WSHSY and CDR2 SAAADI. J lost 3 bases, V lost 3 bases, and 5 bases had no gene match. CDR3: CASSDGTSGFKETQYF. The CDR3 region has the DNA TGCGCCAGCAGTGACGGGACTAGCGGGTTTAAAGAGACCCAGTACTTC.

This chain links TRBV2 with TRBJ2-3; 8 positions match TRBD1. This CDR3 is built from 15 residues. From germline, CDR1 is SNHLY and CDR2 FYNNEI. Trimming took 3 bases from V and 0 from J; bases not matched to a gene: 2. The CDR3 reads CASSDGQGSTDTQYF. For the CDR3, the DNA is TGTGCCAGCAGTGACGGACAGGGCAGCACAGATACGCAGTATTTT. Complete variable domain (other parts from reference TRBV2 and TRBJ2-3): EPEVTQTPSHQVTQMGQEVILRCVPISNHLYFYWYRQILGQKVEFLVSFYNNEISEKSEIFDDQFSVERPDGSNFTLKIRSTKLEDSAMYFCASSDGQGSTDTQYFGPGTRLTVL.

This clonotype showed up many times. The chain couples TRBV6-1 to TRBJ2-1; 9 bases match TRBD2. Germline values: CDR1 MNHNS, CDR2 SASEGT. V lost 6 bases and J lost 6; bases outside the gene matches: 18. The length of the CDR3 is 18 residues. The CDR3 region is CASRELRRRRGGPNEQFF. The DNA of the CDR3 is TGTGCCAGCAGGGAACTAAGGAGACGGCGGGGGGGCCCCAATGAGCAGTTCTTC.

This clonotype was observed at least ten times. This sequence joins TRBV5-4 and TRBJ1-1; D is unresolved. Between the trimmed V and J ends, which lost 7 bases and 2 bases, there was a span of 12 bases. CDR3 length: 13 residues. Germline V gene data show CDR1 as SGHNT and CDR2 as YYREEE (reference sequence). In nucleotides, the CDR3 is TGTGCCAGCGGAAAGACACTTAACACTGAAGCTTTCTTT. The encoded protein is CASGKTLNTEAFF.

This CDR3 is CASSEAGTGDEQYF. The CDR3 DNA reads as TGTGCCAGCAGCGAAGCCGGGACAGGGGACGAGCAGTACTTC. The chain recombines TRBV7-9 with TRBJ2-7; 10 bases line up with TRBD1. The length of the CDR3 is 14 residues. With 5 bases clipped from V and 5 bases from J, the junction kept 6 bases outside the gene matches. The V gene's germline CDR1 is SEHNR and CDR2 FQNEAQ (reference sequence). Drawing the rest from reference TRBV7-9 and TRBJ2-7, the complete variable domain is DTGVSQNPRHKITKRGQNVTFRCDPISEHNRLYWYRQTLGQGPEFLTYFQNEAQLEKSRLLSDRFSAERPKGSFSTLEIQRTEQGDSAMYLCASSEAGTGDEQYFGPGTRLTVT.

This clonotype came up many times. The gene calls are TRBV7-3 and TRBJ2-1, with 11 bases that match TRBD2. Germline loops: CDR1 SGHTA, CDR2 FQGTGA. With 1 base clipped from V and 9 bases from J, the junction kept 5 bases outside the gene matches. The CDR3 is 15 residues long. The CDR3 DNA follows: TGTGCCAGCAGCTTAATTAGCGGGGGGGCGTTTGAGCAGTTCTTC. Its translation is CASSLISGGAFEQFF.

The table lists this clonotype with many counts. The V call is TRBV20-1, the J call TRBJ1-6, with TRBD1 identical over 8 bases. CDR3 length: 15 residues. The J segment lost 3 bases and the V segment lost 3 bases, leaving 4 bases of the junction unmatched. Germline V CDR1 and CDR2: DFQATT, SNEGSKA (reference sequence). The CDR3: CSASRQGNYNSPLHF. CDR3 sequence (DNA): TGCAGTGCTAGCCGACAGGGGAACTATAATTCACCCCTCCACTTT.

As concerns this clonotype: This may come from a read error, since a much larger clone is one base off. This sequence joins TRBV29-1 and TRBJ1-2; D might be TRBD1 (5 bases). This CDR3 comprises 13 residues. Trimming took 4 bases from V and 6 from J, leaving 15 bases between them. Germline values: CDR1 SQVTM, CDR2 ANQGSEA. The CDR3 coding sequence is TGCAGCGTTGTTACAGGAGACCACGATGGCTACACCTTC. It codes for CSVVTGDHDGYTF.

For this clonotype: A read error is possible here, since a much larger clone lies one base away. CDR3 nucleotide sequence: TGCAGTGGACAGTTTGTTTATGGCTACACCTTC. Its protein product is CSGQFVYGYTF. J is TRBJ1-2 and V is TRBV29-1; tentative D call: TRBD1 (6 bases). This CDR3 region has 11 residues. Germline loops: CDR1 SQVTM, CDR2 ANQGSEA. The full variable domain, in which reference TRBV29-1 and TRBJ1-2 provide the parts outside the CDR3, is SAVISQKPSRDICQRGTSLTIQCQVDSQVTMMFWYRQQPGQSLTLIATANQGSEATYESGFVIDKFPISRPNLTFSTLTVSNMSPEDSSIYLCSGQFVYGYTFGSGTRLTVV.

Turning to this clonotype: A much larger clone differs by one base, so this may be a read error. The rearrangement links TRBV6-1 to TRBJ2-7; weak D call: TRBD2 (5 bases). The CDR3 has 15 amino acids. Looked up from germline, CDR1 is MNHNS and CDR2 is SASEGT. The CDR3 coding sequence is TGTGCCAGCAGTGAATTTCCGGGAAGCTCCTACGGGCAGTACTTC. Protein: CASSEFPGSSYGQYF.

This clonotype occurred many times. The chain couples TRBV12-3 or TRBV12-4 to TRBJ2-3; 7 bases fit TRBD1. V lost 7 bases to trimming and J lost 4 bases; unmatched junction nucleotides: 8. The length of the CDR3 is 14 residues. CDR3 residues: CASIHGTEADTQYF. CDR3 sequence (DNA): TGTGCCAGCATCCACGGGACAGAAGCAGATACGCAGTATTTT.

This clonotype was seen repeatedly, ten times or more. The V call is TRBV7-3, the J call TRBJ2-3; unclear D gene. This CDR3 has 12 amino acids. The germline V and J ends were trimmed by 5 bases and 2 bases, with 5 bases remaining between them. Germline assignment: CDR1 SGHTA and CDR2 FQGTGA. Here the CDR3 DNA reads TGTGCCAGCAGCCAGGACACAGATACGCAGTATTTT. It yields the protein CASSQDTDTQYF.

In its sample, this clonotype was seen many times. The chain has TRBV4-1 and TRBJ1-1, with D uncertain. V was clipped by 4 bases and J by 1 base, with 10 bases between them. CDR3 length: 14 amino acids. Per the germline V gene, CDR1 is MGHRA and CDR2 is YSYEKL. The chain's CDR3 is CASSPDTRNTEAFF. In DNA, the CDR3 is TGCGCCAGCAGCCCAGACACCAGGAACACTGAAGCTTTCTTT.

This clonotype was counted ten times or more. The rearrangement uses TRBV20-1 and TRBJ1-6; D is perhaps TRBD1 (6 bases). This CDR3 has 14 residues. Germline V gene sequence: CDR1 DFQATT, CDR2 SNEGSKA (reference sequence). With 4 bases removed from V and 8 bases from J, the gap between germline ends came to 15 bases. The CDR3 sequence is CSATPDRTYSPLHF. CDR3 nucleotides: TGCAGTGCTACCCCAGACAGGACCTATTCACCCCTCCACTTT.

Worth noting for this clonotype: A read error may explain this, as a much larger clone is one base away. V gene TRBV9 combines with J gene TRBJ2-5; TRBD1 aligns across 10 bases. The CDR3 contains 14 residues. CDR1 SGDLS and CDR2 YYNGEE come from the germline V gene. The CDR3 protein is CGSSPRQGAETQYF. CDR3 bases: TGTGGCAGCAGCCCAAGACAGGGGGCCGAGACCCAGTACTTC.